This T cell receptor (beta chain) was observed in a study of blood T cell repertoires in COVID-19 (TCRdb year 2020). Study-level background: The collaborator samples originated in the United States, Italy and Spain and spanned the acute and convalescent phases of COVID-19. Samples came from the ongoing ImmuneRACE study (first 160 participants) plus 1,254 subjects from 6 global collaborators. Subjects who had been exposed to COVID-19, were actively infected with it, or had recovered from it provided the deeply sampled blood TCRbeta repertoires that made up the dataset. A freely available public database, intended as a resource for researchers studying the immune response to SARS-CoV-2, is where the repertoires were released. Nearly every sample came with metadata listing a de-identified subject ID, COVID-19 status, age in years and sex. Where available, HLA class I and class II types were obtained from metadata supplied by the sample provider rather than from assay-based typing. The material from the prospective study consisted of cDNA or gDNA derived from T cells, B-cell-depleted T cells, or PBMCs.

TCRbeta CDR3 regions were amplified from genomic DNA by means of the immunoSEQ Assay, a bias-controlled multiplex PCR. Processing in the source paper ran as follows. The number of nucleated cells in each sample was estimated from the amplification of reference gene primers within the assay. To quantify the absolute abundance of each unique TCRbeta CDR3 rearrangement, sequence reads were collapsed and filtered. For each sample, productive Simpson clonality was calculated by taking the square root of Simpson's diversity index across productive rearrangements. TCRdb took over this immuneACCESS table, retaining in-frame rearrangements with V and J assigned. Such tables are incomplete; in checked studies, under half of the missing clones stem from an unresolved V gene, and the remainder is unexplained. Clone size and V and J calls were adopted from that table, with D and trimming inferred from the DNA. Present in this sample are some 48,000 clones, roughly 85% of which were seen just once. The ten top clones hold just under 3% of the sample.

Concerning this clone: Its cognate antigen has yet to be identified. No clone much larger than this one lies a single base away; base qualities are absent.

The collaborating institutions used their own protocols to collect whole blood in K2EDTA tubes. For TCRbeta analysis, collaborators shipped samples in one of three forms: frozen whole blood, isolated PBMCs, or DNA extracted from either of those sample types. Based on the germline V gene, the CDR1 and CDR2 sequences are SGHTA and FQGNSA. Including cysteine and phenylalanine, the CDR3 has 17 amino acids. Only the CDR3 part of the read is kept: 51 bases, read in frame from the first base. V is cut by 5 bases and J by 4 bases, and the space between the germline ends is 21 bases. The paper's findings and limits, for the study overall: The quantity of clinical and demographic metadata differed by source and by participant and was supplied without curation.

Sequencing used peripheral blood. This sequence originates from a woman older than 75 with acute or convalescent COVID-19. Recombination linked TRBV7-2 to TRBJ1-3, with TRBD1 tentatively as D gene (5 bases match). The DNA is TGTGCCAGCAGCCCCGCCAGTCGGGGGAGATCCGGAAACACCATATATTTT. Translated, it gives CASSPASRGRSGNTIYF.